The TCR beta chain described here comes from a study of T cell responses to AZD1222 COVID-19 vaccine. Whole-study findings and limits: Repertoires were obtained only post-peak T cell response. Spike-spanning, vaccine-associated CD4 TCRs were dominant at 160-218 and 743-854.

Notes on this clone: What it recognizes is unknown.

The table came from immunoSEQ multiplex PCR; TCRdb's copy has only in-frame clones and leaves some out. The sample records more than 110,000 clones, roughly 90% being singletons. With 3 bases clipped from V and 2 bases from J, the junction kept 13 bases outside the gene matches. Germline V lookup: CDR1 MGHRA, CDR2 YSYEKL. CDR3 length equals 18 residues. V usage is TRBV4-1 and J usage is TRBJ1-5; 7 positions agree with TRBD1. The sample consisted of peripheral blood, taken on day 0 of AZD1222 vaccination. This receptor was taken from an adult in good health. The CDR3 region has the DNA TGCGCCAGCAGCCAGCTACCTTATGTTGACAGGGGCAATCAGCCCCAGCATTTT. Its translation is CASSQLPYVDRGNQPQHF.